The entry that follows covers one T cell receptor beta chain sequence. Its specificity is not known. The data are from a study of radiation and T cells in renal cell carcinoma. Overall study results and limits: Top tumor clonotypes rose in blood 2 weeks post-radiation, then contracted.

Produced via immunoSEQ multiplex PCR; TCRdb's table is partial and in-frame only. The top ten hold about a sixth of the sample, which has 130,000 to 150,000 clones, less than 90% seen once. Time point in this sample: blood 4 weeks post-SBRT, at nephrectomy. Stated treatment: 15 Gy SBRT to primary tumor, nephrectomy 4 weeks later. Nephrectomy followed 15 Gy stereotactic body radiation by 4 weeks. Radiation-treated patients gave blood at baseline, week 2 and week 4. The patient's renal cell carcinoma had clear cell pathology. The germline V and J ends were trimmed by 0 bases and 4 bases, with 21 bases remaining between them. The CDR3 runs 18 residues. Germline V gene sequence: CDR1 MGHRA, CDR2 YSYEKL.

The chain combines TRBV4-1 with TRBJ1-2; tentative D call: TRBD1 (6 bases). This sample comprised blood, obtained from a patient whose treatment included radiotherapy and nephrectomy. The receptor's source is a woman in her forties or fifties with renal cell carcinoma. The DNA of the CDR3 is TGCGCCAGCAGCCAAGATGGAACCCTTCCAGGGGAACTCTATGGCTACACCTTC. This sequence encodes CASSQDGTLPGELYGYTF.